The 30 T cell receptor beta chains below come from one sample, sequenced in a study of shared clonotypes between healthy human individuals. The method was immunoSEQ multiplex PCR; TCRdb's version includes in-frame clones alone and lacks a portion of them. The table records more than 550,000 clones, 55% to 75% of them present only once. Specimen: memory CD4+ T cells sorted from blood. The subset here: CD45RA-negative fraction. The receptor set was obtained from a woman aged 25 to 39 in good health.

The chain recombines TRBV25-1 with TRBJ2-7; D is undetermined. Germline V lookup: CDR1 MGHDK, CDR2 SYGVNS. There are 13 residues in the CDR3. V was pared by 4 bases and J by 3 bases, with 10 bases between. CDR3 DNA: TGTGCCAGCAGTGGGCAGCAACACTACGAGCAGTACTTC. It is translated as CASSGQQHYEQYF.

The chain carries TRBV11-1 and TRBJ1-3; the D is unclear. Trimming took off 4 bases at V and 1 base at J, with 11 bases between the two ends. CDR1 and CDR2 from the germline V gene are SGHAT and FQDESV (reference sequence). The CDR3 spans 15 residues. This chain's CDR3 is CASSSQSGSGNTIYF. In DNA, the CDR3 is TGTGCCAGCAGCTCCCAGTCCGGATCTGGAAACACCATATATTTT.

The chain combines TRBV28 with TRBJ2-7; D is unresolved. The germline CDR1 and CDR2 sequences are MDHEN and SYDVKM. CDR3 length: 13 residues. The ends were cut back, 7 bases at V and 4 bases at J, with 14 bases in the middle. The chain's CDR3 is CASNIQTSYEQYF. The CDR3 region has the DNA TGTGCCAGCAACATTCAGACTTCGTACGAGCAGTACTTC.

The rearrangement uses TRBV27 and TRBJ2-7; TRBD2 agrees at 16 bases. V shed 5 bases and J 4 bases; nucleotides not matched to a gene: 14. CDR1 and CDR2 (germline): MNHEY, SMNVEV (reference sequence). The CDR3 totals 19 residues. In nucleotides, the CDR3 is TGTGCCAGCAGTACCCGGACAGGGACTAGCGGGAGGGCGGGGTACGAGCAGTACTTC. Protein: CASSTRTGTSGRAGYEQYF.

This clone was detected once. This chain uses TRBV28 with TRBJ2-3, with 8 bases aligning to TRBD2. CDR1 MDHEN and CDR2 SYDVKM come from the germline V gene. CDR3 size: 17 residues. Germline trimming cut 1 base from V and 4 bases from J; bases unmatched to any gene: 10. Here the CDR3 DNA reads TGTGCCAGCAGTTTATTTGGGGCGGGAGGAATCCCAGATACGCAGTATTTT. It translates to CASSLFGAGGIPDTQYF.

The gene calls are TRBV4-1 and TRBJ2-7; no definite D call. This CDR3 has 14 amino acids. The V end was cut by 4 bases, the J end by 1 base, with 11 bases between. CDR1 MGHRA and CDR2 YSYEKL come from the germline V gene. The CDR3 loop reads CASSPLSRSYEQYF. DNA of the CDR3: TGCGCCAGCAGCCCCCTTAGCAGGTCCTACGAGCAGTACTTC.

The rearrangement links TRBV28 to TRBJ1-3; 8 bases map to TRBD1. CDR1 is MDHEN, CDR2 SYDVKM, per germline. This CDR3 has 16 amino acids. The trim removed 5 bases at V and 0 bases at J, leaving 6 bases unmatched. CDR3: CASSRTGIDSGNTIYF. Here the CDR3 DNA reads TGTGCCAGCAGTCGGACAGGGATCGACTCTGGAAACACCATATATTTT.

The V call is TRBV11-2, the J call TRBJ2-1; the D is unclear. Looked up from germline, CDR1 is SGHAT and CDR2 is FQNNGV. The V end lost 0 bases, the J end lost 5 bases, and 14 bases lay between the germline ends. CDR3 length: 16 amino acids. The CDR3 sequence is CASSLETLTPHNEQFF. DNA for the CDR3: TGTGCCAGCAGCTTAGAGACACTCACCCCCCACAATGAGCAGTTCTTC.

The V call is TRBV7-3, the J call TRBJ1-1, with D tentatively TRBD1 (5 bases). Germline-derived CDR1 and CDR2 are SGHTA and FQGTGA. The length of the CDR3 is 14 residues. Trimming removed 3 bases from V and 4 bases from J, with 12 bases in between. CDR3 nucleotides: TGTGCCAGCAGCTTCCAGGGTGGTAGCACTGAAGCTTTCTTT. This codes for CASSFQGGSTEAFF.

This clone was observed a few times. The chain combines TRBV29-1 with TRBJ1-2; D gene unclear. Per the germline V gene, CDR1 is SQVTM and CDR2 is ANQGSEA. The V end lost 4 bases, the J end lost 0 bases, and 6 bases lay between the germline ends. The CDR3 extends over 12 amino acids. This CDR3 is CSVVRTNYGYTF. The DNA of the CDR3 is TGCAGCGTTGTGCGGACTAACTATGGCTACACCTTC.

The chain recombines TRBV6-1 with TRBJ1-4, with TRBD1 as a possible D gene (6 bases). Germline lookup yields CDR1 MNHNS and CDR2 SASEGT. The CDR3 loop spans 14 amino acids. Trimming left V 6 bases short and J 4 bases short, with 12 bases between. CDR3 sequence (DNA): TGTGCCAGCAGAGACAGGCCCTATAATGAAAAACTGTTTTTT. It is translated as CASRDRPYNEKLFF.

This clone has more than one count but fewer than ten. The sample has other DNA sequences that encode this CDR3 too. V and J are TRBV5-1 and TRBJ1-1; D remains ambiguous. The V end lost 0 bases, the J end lost 0 bases, and 3 bases lay between the germline ends. Germline V gene sequence: CDR1 SGHRS, CDR2 YFSETQ. The CDR3 runs to 13 residues. This CDR3 is CASSLEMNTEAFF. The CDR3 bases are TGCGCCAGCAGCTTGGAGATGAACACTGAAGCTTTCTTT.

This chain uses TRBV11-3 with TRBJ2-2; weak D call: TRBD1 (7 bases). Trimming cost V 7 bases and J 4 bases, with 16 bases left between them. The germline gives CDR1 SGHNT, CDR2 YENEEA. This CDR3 has 15 amino acids. The CDR3 nucleotides read TGTGCCAGCAAAGGAGGGACAGATGGCACCGGGGAGCTGTTTTTT. Encoded protein: CASKGGTDGTGELFF.

The chain links TRBV7-9 to TRBJ1-5; D remains unclear. Trimming removed 5 bases from V and 4 bases from J, with 6 bases in between. Germline V gene data show CDR1 as SEHNR and CDR2 as FQNEAQ (reference sequence). CDR3 size: 12 residues. CDR3 sequence reads: CASSLLNQPQHF. CDR3 bases: TGTGCCAGCAGCCTACTTAATCAGCCCCAGCATTTT.

The V call is TRBV18, the J call TRBJ2-5; TRBD2 is a possible D gene (6 bases). Gene TRBJ2-7 matches the end of the DNA better, so the J call may be wrong. The V gene's germline CDR1 is KGHSH and CDR2 LQKENI. The CDR3 is made up of 16 amino acids. CDR3: CASSPNIREISYEQYF. CDR3 nucleotides: TGTGCCAGCTCACCTAATATACGGGAGATCTCCTACGAGCAGTACTTC.

V is TRBV27 and J is TRBJ2-1; 11 nucleotides line up with TRBD2. Germline V gene data show CDR1 as MNHEY and CDR2 as SMNVEV (reference sequence). The CDR3 is 18 amino acids. The V segment lost 5 bases and the J segment 3 bases; nucleotides outside the gene matches: 12. As DNA, the CDR3 is TGTGCCAGCAGTCCCCTCCAGGGACTAGCGGAACTCTACAATGAGCAGTTCTTC. Its protein is CASSPLQGLAELYNEQFF.

The chain is built from TRBV13 and TRBJ2-7, with a possible D match to TRBD2 (6 bases). The CDR3 is made up of 15 amino acids. With 2 bases removed from V and 1 base from J, the gap between germline ends came to 12 bases. In germline, CDR1 is PRHDT, CDR2 FYEKMQ (reference sequence). The CDR3 region is CASSLRLALSYEQYF. The CDR3 DNA reads as TGTGCCAGCAGCTTACGGCTAGCGTTATCCTACGAGCAGTACTTC.

The gene calls are TRBV6-5 and TRBJ1-1; 8 nucleotides align to TRBD1. The length of the CDR3 is 13 residues. Trimming at V came to 6 bases and at J to 5 bases, leaving 5 bases not matched to a gene. From germline, CDR1 is MNHEY and CDR2 SVGAGI. The CDR3 is CASRGTGWTEAFF. The CDR3 nucleotides read TGTGCCAGCAGGGGGACAGGTTGGACTGAAGCTTTCTTT.

Comments on this clone: Other DNA sequences in the sample encode the same CDR3. The J gene is TRBJ2-7, the V gene TRBV7-2, with D possibly being TRBD2 (6 bases). The V and J ends lost 0 bases and 1 base respectively, with 7 bases between them. From germline, CDR1 is SGHTA and CDR2 FQGNSA. The CDR3 is made up of 14 amino acids. CDR3 loop: CASSLAGGSYEQYF. The DNA for the CDR3 is TGTGCCAGCAGCTTAGCGGGAGGTTCCTACGAGCAGTACTTC.

The chain recombines TRBV19 with TRBJ2-1, with a possible D match to TRBD2 (7 bases). Looked up from germline, CDR1 is LNHDA and CDR2 is SQIVND (reference sequence). The CDR3 loop spans 14 amino acids. The V end lost 4 bases, the J end lost 14 bases, and 21 bases lay between the germline ends. As DNA, the CDR3 is TGTGCCAGTAGTACTACCACGTCCAGGGGAGGGGAGTTCTTC. Translation gives CASSTTTSRGGEFF.

The rearrangement joins TRBV5-4 to TRBJ1-2, with D uncertain. There are 11 residues in the CDR3. The germline gives CDR1 SGHNT, CDR2 YYREEE (reference sequence). Trimming pared 7 bases from V and 12 bases from J, leaving 16 bases between. The chain's CDR3 is CASGRNPRHTF. CDR3 DNA sequence: TGTGCCAGCGGCCGGAACCCCCGGCACACCTTC.

In this sample, this clone turned up once. The rearrangement links TRBV4-1 to TRBJ2-6; 7 positions agree with TRBD2. CDR1 is MGHRA and CDR2 is YSYEKL in the germline V gene. There are 15 residues in the CDR3. V shed 5 bases and J 2 bases; nucleotides not matched to a gene: 3. The CDR3 here is CASSSRGAGANVLTF. The CDR3 DNA sequence: TGCGCCAGCAGCAGCCGGGGGGCTGGGGCCAACGTCCTGACTTTC.

The count of this clone is one. The genes are TRBV2 and TRBJ2-1; 10 positions match TRBD2. Germline V CDR1 and CDR2: SNHLY, FYNNEI. This CDR3 is 13 amino acids long. Unmatched junction bases numbered 6, after V lost 7 bases and J lost 9 bases. This CDR3 is CASTSGRGSEQFF. CDR3 coding DNA: TGTGCCAGCACTAGCGGGAGAGGTAGTGAGCAGTTCTTC.

This chain uses TRBV5-1 with TRBJ2-3, with 7 bases matching TRBD2. Trimming cost V 5 bases and J 0 bases; bases outside gene matches: 3. The length of the CDR3 is 14 residues. The V gene's germline CDR1 is SGHRS and CDR2 YFSETQ. The CDR3 DNA reads TGCGCCAGCAGGAGCGGGGCAAGCACAGATACGCAGTATTTT. Amino acid sequence: CASRSGASTDTQYF.

The CDR3 DNA reads TGTGCCAGCAGCAAAGGAAGCCGGGGGTTTAGGGACAGGGTAGGCAACTATGGCTACACCTTC. Its translation: CASSKGSRGFRDRVGNYGYTF. V and J are TRBV21-1 and TRBJ1-2; the table's D call TRBD1 went unverified against the DNA. TRBV21-1 is recorded as a pseudogene. The CDR3 is 21 amino acids.

V and J are TRBV4-1 and TRBJ2-5, with TRBD2 as a possible D gene (5 bases). The J call may be faulty, since TRBJ2-7 better matches the DNA end. CDR1 and CDR2 (germline): MGHRA, YSYEKL. This CDR3 contains 16 residues. The CDR3 loop reads CASSQDPGGPKDEQYF. In DNA, the CDR3 is TGCGCCAGCAGCCAAGATCCGGGCGGGCCGAAAGACGAGCAGTACTTC.

The V and J genes are TRBV7-3 and TRBJ1-2; the D is unclear. Per the germline V gene, CDR1 is SGHTA and CDR2 is FQGTGA. V dropped 2 bases and J dropped 2 bases, with 9 bases sitting between them. CDR3 length: 14 residues. CDR3 sequence (DNA): TGTGCCAGCAGCTTATCGGGCGCCAACTATGGCTACACCTTC. It specifies CASSLSGANYGYTF.

This clone was picked up one time. This sequence joins TRBV5-4 and TRBJ1-2; unclear D gene. Germline lookup yields CDR1 SGHNT and CDR2 YYREEE (reference sequence). The V and J ends lost 4 bases and 1 base respectively, with 8 bases between them. The CDR3 spans 13 residues. CDR3 region: CASSKDGNYGYTF. In DNA form, the CDR3 reads TGTGCCAGCAGCAAGGACGGTAACTATGGCTACACCTTC.

In DNA form, the CDR3 reads TGTGCCAGCAGTTACTCGGGAGGGGAGGCCACTGAAGCTTTCTTT. Translating it yields CASSYSGGEATEAFF. The chain couples TRBV6-5 to TRBJ1-1, with D perhaps matching TRBD1 (5 bases). Germline loops: CDR1 MNHEY, CDR2 SVGAGI. The CDR3 covers 15 residues. Trimming pared 0 bases from V and 4 bases from J, leaving 12 bases between.

The chain combines TRBV28 with TRBJ1-5; 8 bases align to TRBD1. Trimming cost V 5 bases and J 4 bases; bases outside gene matches: 10. Germline values: CDR1 MDHEN, CDR2 SYDVKM. This CDR3 spans 16 amino acids. The CDR3 reads CASSVQGEGWNQPQHF. The CDR3 coding sequence is TGTGCCAGCAGTGTACAGGGGGAAGGTTGGAATCAGCCCCAGCATTTT. The variable domain in full, completed from reference TRBV28 and TRBJ1-5, reads DVKVTQSSRYLVKRTGEKVFLECVQDMDHENMFWYRQDPGLGLRLIYFSYDVKMKEKGDIPEGYSVSREKKERFSLILESASTNQTSMYLCASSVQGEGWNQPQHFGDGTRLSIL.